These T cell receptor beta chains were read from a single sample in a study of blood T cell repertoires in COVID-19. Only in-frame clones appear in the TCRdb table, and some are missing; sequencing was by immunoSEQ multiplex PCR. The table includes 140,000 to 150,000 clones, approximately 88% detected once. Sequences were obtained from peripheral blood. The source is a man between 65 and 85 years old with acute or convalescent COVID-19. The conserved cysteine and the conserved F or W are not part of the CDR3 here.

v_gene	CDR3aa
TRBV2	ASSGSGRLYEQY
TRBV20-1	SASTGRTIYEQY
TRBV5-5	ASSLQGVGGYT
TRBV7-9	ASSTGGYNEQF
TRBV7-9	ASRRGQTYEQY
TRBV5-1	ASSEGQGIANEKLF
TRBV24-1	ATSDFSRVYGYT
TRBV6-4	ASSPTGQPTGGYT
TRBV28	ASSSSGTSGSINEQF
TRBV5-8	ASSLEDRVRNQPQH
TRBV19	ASRVQGFYTDTQY
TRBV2	ASSEGWGTYEQY
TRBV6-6	ASSLGAGGYGYT
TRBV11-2	ASSLQQGYYGYT
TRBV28	ASRSTGDQQF
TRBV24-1	ATSGTGGSTEAF
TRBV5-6	ASSLVEKNEQY
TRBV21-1	ASSKRTGSAGELF
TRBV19	ASSISRTLREQY
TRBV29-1	SVEDQVATEAF
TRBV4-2	ASSQDQEVPQH
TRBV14	ASSQVGTSGTKETQY
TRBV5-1	ASSLVAGVAYEQF
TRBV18	ASSPPSQGEETQY
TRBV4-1	ASSHSGTINYGYT
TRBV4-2	ASSQDNTGGPQPQH
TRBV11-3	ASSLGEGYEQY
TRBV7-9	ASSPDTVNTEAF
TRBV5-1	ASSQQAGGIDTQY
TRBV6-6	ASIRDRDSEAF
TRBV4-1	ASSPALGLAGGYNEQF
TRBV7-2	ASSLYWSGTEAF